The clone carrying this TCR beta chain was counted a few times. The protocol was immunoSEQ multiplex PCR, while the TCRdb copy is restricted to in-frame clones and leaves out a portion. The sample records about 40,000 clones, 91% being singletons. The data were obtained in a study of T cell changes during pregnancy in multiple sclerosis. With V trimmed by 5 bases and J by 3 bases, 5 bases remained unmatched. The CDR3 sequence is 14 residues long. Germline CDR1 and CDR2: SEHNR and FQNEAQ (reference sequence). The receptor was derived from a female donor in good health, enrolled as a control in a pregnancy study. The chain is built from TRBV7-9 and TRBJ1-2; 8 bases are a match to TRBD1. This specimen was CD4+ T cells from peripheral blood mononuclear cells, taken in the second trimester of pregnancy. For the CDR3, the DNA is TGTGCCAGCAGCCCATCGACAGGGGACTATGGCTACACCTTC. Translation: CASSPSTGDYGYTF.